The clone carrying this T cell receptor beta chain came up a few times. Its antigen is unidentified. Treatment here: roughly 10-day PBMC culture with coronavirus spike peptide pools or control peptides (ViraFEST assay). Those CD4+ T cells from the unexposed donor predate the COVID-19 pandemic (2011-2018). ViraFEST expanded antigen-specific T cells with peptide pools, then sequenced TCRs. Unexposed donors' CD4+ T cells were tested against SARS-CoV-2 S/N and four cold-coronavirus spikes when cell numbers allowed. Trimming took off 2 bases at V and 10 bases at J, with 5 bases between the two ends. The length of the CDR3 is 10 residues. At the Johns Hopkins FTIC core, DNA taken from cultured CD4+ T cells was sequenced by way of the Oncomine TCR Beta short-read assay. Investigators obtained genomic DNA by extraction from cultured CD4+ T cells. TCRdb used MiXCR to reprocess the PCR reads, holding one entry per CDR3 protein. The sample has more than 7,500 distinct CDR3 sequences, around two fifths seen once.

The data originate from a study of vaccination and CD4 T cells after COVID-19. The wider study: A CEFX pool, an HIV-1 Nef pool, or else no peptide went into the control cultures.

Study-level results: The authors identified 304 of 307 vaccine-specific clones in convalescent patients as spike mono-reactive.

Input material: CD4+ T cells from blood, cultured in vitro. J is TRBJ1-2 and V is TRBV12-3 or TRBV12-4; D call uncertain. The clonotype originates from a human donor in good health. CDR3: CASSLKSYTF. In DNA, the CDR3 is TGTGCCAGCAGTTTAAAGTCCTACACCTTC.